This T cell receptor beta chain is drawn from a study of blood T cells in healthy people across ages. This clonotype appeared a single time. The V gene's germline CDR1 is MGHRA and CDR2 YSYEKL. This CDR3 is built from 14 residues. A sample-barcoded 5' primer and a J-beta primer mix were used in a second PCR of about 7 to 12 cycles. MiXCR was run by TCRdb on the 5' RACE reads, yielding one entry per CDR3 protein. The table records about 2 million distinct CDR3 sequences, roughly 52% of them present only once. This chain links TRBV4-1 with TRBJ2-7; D might be TRBD2 (5 bases). The last part of the DNA fits TRBJ2-5 better; the J call may be wrong. Material for sequencing was blood. This clonotype was sampled from a woman aged 40-49 years in good health. The CDR3 DNA is TGCGCCAGCAGCCGGGCCGGGATCTCGGAGACCCAGTACTTC. Translation gives CASSRAGISETQYF.